This TCR beta chain was found in a study of cytomegalovirus exposure and HLA in healthy donors. The CDR3 loop spans 15 amino acids. Per germline, CDR1 SGHVS and CDR2 FQNEAQ. Trimming cost V 1 base and J 8 bases; bases outside gene matches: 8. The study ran its PCR with 60 Vbeta and 13 Jbeta primers. Assay: immunoSEQ multiplex PCR; the TCRdb copy retains only in-frame clones and omits some. Of about 140,000 clones listed, 73% are singletons. This clonotype was sampled from a human donor in good health. The specimen was PBMCs. The V call is TRBV7-8, the J call TRBJ2-1; 7 nucleotides align to TRBD2. In DNA, the CDR3 is TGTGCCAGCAGCTTAGTTGAGCGGGGTTACGATGAGCAGTTCTTC. It codes for CASSLVERGYDEQFF.